A selection of T cell receptor beta chains follows, all from one sample in a study of blood T cell repertoires in COVID-19. TCRdb keeps only in-frame clones here, not all; method: immunoSEQ multiplex PCR. The data hold 150,000 or so clones, with approximately 80% observed a single time. The sample comprised peripheral blood. The receptors originated from a man aged 70-80 years who had recovered from COVID-19. CDR3s include the opening cysteine and the closing phenylalanine or tryptophan. Fields, in order: CDR3 DNA, CDR3 protein, J gene, clone size, V gene, D gene. A D gene is named only where the DNA matches it firmly. Not every row has a clone size; where given, it reads once, few, many or a size class.

TGTGCCAGCAGTAGACTAGCGGGAGTCCATGAGCAGTTCTTC	CASSRLAGVHEQFF	TRBJ2-1	.	TRBV6-5	TRBD2
TGTGCCAGCAGCTTGAGGCAGGGTGGGGAGACCCAGTACTTC	CASSLRQGGETQYF	TRBJ2-5	.	TRBV5-4	.
TGTGCCAGCAGCTCTAGCGGGAGCCCCCAAGAGACCCAGTACTTC	CASSSSGSPQETQYF	TRBJ2-5	.	TRBV5-4	TRBD2
TGTGCCAGCAGTCGGACTAGCGGGAGAATGTCCTACAATGAGCAGTTCTTC	CASSRTSGRMSYNEQFF	TRBJ2-1	.	TRBV7-2	TRBD2
TGTGCCAGCAGTGAAGTGGCCCCCCCCGAGCAGTACTTC	CASSEVAPPEQYF	TRBJ2-7	once	TRBV6-1	.
TGTGCCAGCAGCTTGGGTCGGCAGGGGGCCGACGAGCAGTACTTC	CASSLGRQGADEQYF	TRBJ2-7	.	TRBV5-4	TRBD1
TGTGCCAGCAGTTCGCCGGGACAGGGAGACAATGAGCAGTTCTTC	CASSSPGQGDNEQFF	TRBJ2-1	.	TRBV27	TRBD1
TGTGCCAGCAGTGAAGTGCTAGCGGGCACAGATACGCAGTATTTT	CASSEVLAGTDTQYF	TRBJ2-3	.	TRBV6-1	TRBD2
TGTGCCAGCAGCTTAGCCGAACTAGCGGGAAGGGATGAGCAGTTCTTC	CASSLAELAGRDEQFF	TRBJ2-1	once	TRBV7-8	TRBD2
TGTGCCAGCAGTCCGGACACCTACGAGCAGTACTTC	CASSPDTYEQYF	TRBJ2-7	.	TRBV12-3/TRBV12-4	.
TGTGCCAGCAGCAAAGTCGGTACGGTGGGACTACGCAGCACAGATACGCAGTATTTT	CASSKVGTVGLRSTDTQYF	TRBJ2-3	.	TRBV21-1	.
TGCGCCAGCAGCTTCACCGGGACAGTCGGCTCTGGGGCCAACGTCCTGACTTTC	CASSFTGTVGSGANVLTF	TRBJ2-6	.	TRBV5-1	TRBD1
TGTGCCAGCAGCACCCCAGGGTGGCGGAATCAGGACGAGCAGTACTTC	CASSTPGWRNQDEQYF	TRBJ2-7	.	TRBV5-8	.
TGTGCCAGCAGTTTGGGGCTAGTCTATGAGCAGTTCTTC	CASSLGLVYEQFF	TRBJ2-1	few	TRBV12-3/TRBV12-4	.
TGTGCCACCAGCAGAGAAATACTAGCGGTGAACACCGGGGAGCTGTTTTTT	CATSREILAVNTGELFF	TRBJ2-2	.	TRBV15	TRBD2
TGTGCCAGCAGCCACGGTGCGAGGGCGGGCAATCAGCCCCAGCATTTT	CASSHGARAGNQPQHF	TRBJ1-5	.	TRBV3-1/TRBV3-2	.
TGTGCCAGCAGTGAGAGAGAAGCCTACGAGCAGTACTTC	CASSEREAYEQYF	TRBJ2-7	.	TRBV6-1	.
TGTGCCAGCACCGGGAGGGACCAAGAGACCCAGTACTTC	CASTGRDQETQYF	TRBJ2-5	.	TRBV2	TRBD2
TGCGCCAGCAGGGCTGGACTAGCGGGAGACTACGAGCAGTACTTC	CASRAGLAGDYEQYF	TRBJ2-7	.	TRBV10-2	TRBD2
TGTGCCAGCAGTGAAGGAGGGGGCACTGGAAACACCATATATTTT	CASSEGGGTGNTIYF	TRBJ1-3	.	TRBV2	TRBD1
TGTGCCAGCAGACCTACCGGGACAGCAATTGAAAAACTGTTTTTT	CASRPTGTAIEKLFF	TRBJ1-4	.	TRBV2	TRBD1
TGTGCCAGCAGTTTAGAGAACGATTCACCCCTCCACTTT	CASSLENDSPLHF	TRBJ1-6	.	TRBV28	.
TGTGCCAGCAGCTTAGCGGGACTTGCGTATTTT	CASSLAGLAYF	TRBJ2-3	few	TRBV11-2	.
TGTGCTAGCAGCCTAGGAGCGGGAGTCACAGATACGCAGTATTTT	CASSLGAGVTDTQYF	TRBJ2-3	.	TRBV7-7	TRBD2